Listed below are T cell receptor beta chains from one sample, sequenced in a study of yellow fever vaccine responses in identical twins. Each CDR3 protein is one row after TCRdb ran MiXCR on the RT-PCR reads. The profile covers 2,000 to 2,500 distinct CDR3 sequences, with 80% to 90% appearing a single time and about 7.6% taken by the ten largest. The sequencing here drew on T cells from blood (PBMCs), unsorted or a sorted subset (not recorded which), taken before or after yellow fever vaccination (not recorded which). These receptors were taken from a woman aged 18-29 years who received the yellow fever vaccine. CDR3s include the opening cysteine and the closing phenylalanine or tryptophan. A D gene is named only where the DNA matches it firmly. Size is stated for part of the rows, as once, few or many counts, or as a class when the clone is expanded.

>TRBJ2-7|-|TRBV2|-
TGTGCCAGCAGTGAAGGTACGGCGGTAGCCTACGAGCAGTACTTC
CASSEGTAVAYEQYF
>TRBJ2-5|TRBD1|TRBV11-1|-
TGTGCCAGCAGCCTGACAGGGGAGCAAGAGACCCAGTACTTC
CASSLTGEQETQYF
>TRBJ1-2|TRBD1|TRBV5-1|-
TGCGCCAGCAGCTTGGGACAGGGAGGCTATGGCTACACCTTC
CASSLGQGGYGYTF
>TRBJ1-5|-|TRBV12-3/TRBV12-4|few
TGTGCCAGCAGTCGGGACAGCAATCAGCCCCAGCATTTT
CASSRDSNQPQHF
>TRBJ2-1|TRBD2|TRBV19|few
TGTGCCAGTCAGACTAGCTTTGAGCAGTTCTTC
CASQTSFEQFF
>TRBJ2-7|-|TRBV13|-
TGTGCCAGCACTACATCAATCCGGACTGAAACCTACGAGCAGTACTTC
CASTTSIRTETYEQYF
>TRBJ2-7|-|TRBV7-9|-
TGTGCCAGCAACCGGGGGGCGCGTGAGCAGTACTTC
CASNRGAREQYF
>TRBJ1-1|TRBD1|TRBV4-1|-
TGCGCCAGCAGCAAGATCATCCCGGGACAGTTGAACACTGAAGCTTTCTTT
CASSKIIPGQLNTEAFF
>TRBJ2-1|-|TRBV2|-
TGTGCCAGCAGTGGAGGCCAGATAGCGCCGGGGGAGCAGTTCTTC
CASSGGQIAPGEQFF
>TRBJ2-7|-|TRBV11-1|-
TGTGCCACCGGGCCAGCGCAGTACTTC
CATGPAQYF
>TRBJ2-1|-|TRBV7-9|-
TGTGCCAGCTTCCCGCCCAGGGGCCACAGCTCCTACAATGAGCAGTTCTTC
CASFPPRGHSSYNEQFF
>TRBJ2-1|TRBD2|TRBV7-6|-
TGTGCCATTCGCAGGTCCGGGGAGGGCAATGAGCAGTTCTTC
CAIRRSGEGNEQFF
>TRBJ1-1|-|TRBV14|-
TGTGCCAGCAGCCAAGATCCGGCGGGGGACCTTATGAACACTGAAGCTTTCTTT
CASSQDPAGDLMNTEAFF
>TRBJ2-3|-|TRBV2|once
TGTGCCAGCATCGCAGAGCGGTTAAGCACAGATACGCAGTATTTT
CASIAERLSTDTQYF
>TRBJ1-2|-|TRBV4-1|-
TGCGCCAGCAGCCAATCGGAAAACTATGGCTACACCTTC
CASSQSENYGYTF
>TRBJ1-1|-|TRBV7-6|-
TGTGCCAGCAGCTTAGACAGGGTGGCCACTGAAGCTTTCTTT
CASSLDRVATEAFF
>TRBJ1-1|-|TRBV11-3|-
TGTGCCAGCAGCTTACTGGGGGCGGGATTTGAAGCTTTCTTT
CASSLLGAGFEAFF
>TRBJ2-5|TRBD2|TRBV3-1|-
TGTGCCAGCAGCCCACGGACTAGCGGGGGGCTCGAGACCCAGTACTTC
CASSPRTSGGLETQYF
>TRBJ2-7|-|TRBV7-7|-
TGTGCCAGCAGCCCCAATAGCGGCTACGAGCAGTACTTC
CASSPNSGYEQYF
>TRBJ1-5|-|TRBV21-1|-
TGTGCCAGCAGCAAAGTGTTCTCAGGGTTAGTTCAGCCCCAGCATTTT
CASSKVFSGLVQPQHF
>TRBJ2-1|-|TRBV6-1|once
TGTGCCAGCAGTATCGGGACGTCCCACAATGAGCAGTTCTTC
CASSIGTSHNEQFF
>TRBJ2-1|-|TRBV2|-
TGTGCCAGCAGTGAGGTGGGGGCCCCAAATGAGCAGTTCTTC
CASSEVGAPNEQFF
>TRBJ2-3|-|TRBV29-1|-
TGCAGCGTTGACCTGGGCGATACGCAGTATTTT
CSVDLGDTQYF
>TRBJ2-5|TRBD1|TRBV29-1|once
TGCAGCGTTGAGGGGACAGGGGGATTGGGGCAAGAGACCCAGTACTTC
CSVEGTGGLGQETQYF
>TRBJ2-1|TRBD1|TRBV15|-
TGTGCCACCAGCAGGGACAGGGAGTACAATGAGCAGTTCTTC
CATSRDREYNEQFF
>TRBJ1-1|-|TRBV13|-
TGTGCCAGCAGCTCTGAAAGGGACACTGAAGCTTTCTTT
CASSSERDTEAFF
>TRBJ2-1|TRBD2|TRBV4-1|-
TGCGCCAGCAGCCAGACTAGCGGGGGACCCAATGAGCAGTTCTTC
CASSQTSGGPNEQFF
>TRBJ2-3|TRBD2|TRBV7-9|-
TGTGCCAGCAAACTCGGGGGGGCAGATACGCAGTATTTT
CASKLGGADTQYF
>TRBJ1-1|-|TRBV6-2/TRBV6-3|-
TGTGCCAGCAGTTATGGGGGACCTGAAGCTTTCTTT
CASSYGGPEAFF
>TRBJ2-2|-|TRBV2|-
TGTGCCAGCAGTGAAGGGACTACAAACACCGGGGAGCTGTTTTTT
CASSEGTTNTGELFF
>TRBJ2-4|-|TRBV11-2|-
TGTGCCAGCAGCTCGACTTTTGAGGGTCGCAAAAACATTCAGTACTTC
CASSSTFEGRKNIQYF
>TRBJ1-2|-|TRBV7-2|-
TGTGCCAGCGGGTATGGCTACACCTTC
CASGYGYTF
>TRBJ1-6|-|TRBV15|-
TGTGCCACCAGCAGAGTTTGGGGGGCAAGTAATTCACCCCTCCACTTT
CATSRVWGASNSPLHF
>TRBJ2-2|-|TRBV4-1|-
TGCGCCAGCAGCCTCCTGGACAGTGGAACCACCGGGGAGCTGTTTTTT
CASSLLDSGTTGELFF
>TRBJ2-1|-|TRBV2|-
TGTGCCAGCAGTGAAGCTCACCACAATGAGCAGTTCTTC
CASSEAHHNEQFF
>TRBJ2-3|TRBD2|TRBV29-1|-
TGCAGCGTTGAAGGCCTAGCGGGGGCCCTCACAGATACGCAGTATTTT
CSVEGLAGALTDTQYF
>TRBJ2-1|TRBD2|TRBV11-1|-
TGTGCCAGCAGCCTCACTAGCGGGAGGAATAATGAGCAGTTCTTC
CASSLTSGRNNEQFF
>TRBJ2-7|-|TRBV29-1|-
TGCAGCGGGAGCTCCTACGAGCAGTACTTC
CSGSSYEQYF
>TRBJ2-7|-|TRBV2|once
TGTGCCAGCAGTGAAACCGAGCAGTACTTC
CASSETEQYF
>TRBJ1-2|-|TRBV4-1|-
TGCGCCAGCAGCCAAGTACCATCGGGGGCGCCTCATGGCTACACCTTC
CASSQVPSGAPHGYTF
>TRBJ2-1|-|TRBV7-6|once
TGTGCCAGCAGCTTATTTCTTGGCAATGAGCAGTTCTTC
CASSLFLGNEQFF
>TRBJ2-5|TRBD2|TRBV2|-
TGTGCCACCCTCGGCGGGAGGACCAAAGAGACCCAGTACTTC
CATLGGRTKETQYF
>TRBJ1-1|-|TRBV15|-
TGTGCCACCAGCAGAGTGGGGGGGGTAAACACTGAAGCTTTCTTT
CATSRVGGVNTEAFF
>TRBJ1-1|-|TRBV15|-
TGTGCCACCTTAGGACATACGAACACTGAAGCTTTCTTT
CATLGHTNTEAFF
>TRBJ1-5|-|TRBV12-3/TRBV12-4|-
TGTGCCAGCAGTCCAGGACCCGGACGTCAGCCCCAGCATTTT
CASSPGPGRQPQHF
>TRBJ2-1|TRBD2|TRBV4-1|-
TGCGCCAGCAGCCAAAAACCTAGCGGCCACAATGAGCAGTTCTTC
CASSQKPSGHNEQFF
>TRBJ2-2|-|TRBV25-1|-
TGTGCCAGCAGTGACATTGGCTTAGACACCGGGGAGCTGTTTTTT
CASSDIGLDTGELFF
>TRBJ2-5|TRBD1|TRBV15|-
TGTGCCACCAGCAGGAACAGGGGGCTGGGAGAGACCCAGTACTTC
CATSRNRGLGETQYF
>TRBJ1-1|-|TRBV12-3/TRBV12-4|once
TGTGCCAGCAGTTTAGGGTCGGCCACTGAAGCTTTCTTT
CASSLGSATEAFF
>TRBJ1-2|-|TRBV4-1|-
TGCGCCAGCAGCCAAGATAGAGGGGCCAAGGTGGGCTACACCTTC
CASSQDRGAKVGYTF
>TRBJ2-6|-|TRBV4-1|-
TGCGCCAGCAGCCAAACAGACTCTGGGGCCAACGTCCTGACTTTC
CASSQTDSGANVLTF